These 27 T cell receptor beta chains were all obtained from the same sample, sequenced in a study of OX40 agonist ivuxolimab in advanced cancers. Assay used: immunoSEQ multiplex PCR; TCRdb lists only in-frame clones, some missing. This repertoire shows roughly 69,000 clones, around 87% found once; its top ten account for 4% to 5%. Material: CD4+ or CD8+ T cells sorted from blood, obtained in a trial of the OX40 agonist ivuxolimab. Receptors were obtained from an adult with an advanced solid tumor such as melanoma, head and neck, liver or kidney cancer.

The CDR3 reads CASGLGASYNEQFF. DNA for the CDR3: TGTGCTAGTGGACTGGGGGCCTCCTACAATGAGCAGTTCTTC. The V gene is TRBV12-5, the J gene TRBJ2-1; D may be TRBD1 (6 bases). V was shortened by 6 bases and J by 0 bases, with 9 bases between the two germline ends. CDR1 is LGHNT and CDR2 is FRNRAP in the germline V gene. CDR3 size: 14 residues.

The chain uses TRBV6-5 and TRBJ1-4; D is unresolved. From germline, CDR1 is MNHEY and CDR2 SVGAGI. The CDR3 is made up of 14 amino acids. V was clipped by 5 bases and J by 8 bases, with 15 bases between them. CDR3 in amino acids: CASSPRDGREKLFF. In nucleotides, the CDR3 is TGTGCCAGCAGTCCCCGTGATGGGAGGGAAAAACTGTTTTTT.

The chain couples TRBV7-4 to TRBJ1-2; 12 positions agree with TRBD1. The length of the CDR3 is 17 residues. Germline V gene sequence: CDR1 SGHVT, CDR2 SQSDAQ. The junction had 10 bases not matched to a gene; V was cut back by 5 bases and J by 3 bases. This CDR3 reads CASSPRDRGHCDYGYTF. The DNA for the CDR3 is TGTGCCAGCAGCCCCAGGGACAGGGGGCATTGTGACTATGGCTACACCTTC.

The V and J genes are TRBV6-5 and TRBJ1-6; D uncertain. V was cut by 0 bases and J by 1 base, with 7 bases left in between. The CDR3 loop spans 16 amino acids. Germline-derived CDR1 and CDR2 are MNHEY and SVGAGI. In DNA form, the CDR3 reads TGTGCCAGCAGTTACTCGGCGTCGTCCTATAATTCACCCCTCCACTTT. Protein product: CASSYSASSYNSPLHF.

J is TRBJ2-3 and V is TRBV19; no firm D call. V dropped 5 bases and J dropped 2 bases, with 11 bases sitting between them. The CDR3 has 14 residues. Germline CDR1 LNHDA, CDR2 SQIVND (reference sequence). Here the CDR3 reads CASSLWAHTDTQYF. CDR3 nucleotides: TGTGCCAGTAGTCTGTGGGCCCACACAGATACGCAGTATTTT.

V is TRBV10-2 and J is TRBJ2-7, with TRBD2 as a possible D gene (6 bases). Looked up from germline, CDR1 is WSHSY and CDR2 is SAAADI. The CDR3 loop spans 13 amino acids. Trimming pared 6 bases from V and 1 base from J, leaving 10 bases between. The CDR3 sequence is CASRTSVSYEQYF. In DNA form, the CDR3 reads TGCGCCAGCAGGACTAGTGTATCCTACGAGCAGTACTTC.

The chain employs TRBV30 and TRBJ2-7; 7 nucleotides align to TRBD1. The CDR3 runs 14 residues. Germline V gene data show CDR1 as GTSNPN and CDR2 as SVGIG (reference sequence). V lost 1 base and J lost 5; bases outside the gene matches: 8. CDR3: CAWSAGTGVDEQYF. The CDR3 region has the DNA TGTGCCTGGAGTGCAGGAACAGGGGTAGACGAGCAGTACTTC.

In DNA, the CDR3 is TGTGCCAGCAGTTTAGTAGGGGGCTATGGCTACACCTTC. This gives the protein CASSLVGGYGYTF. The V gene is TRBV28, the J gene TRBJ1-2, with D possibly being TRBD1 (6 bases). The CDR3 is made up of 13 amino acids. Trimming took 2 bases from V and 4 from J, leaving 8 bases between them. Germline V gives CDR1 MDHEN, CDR2 SYDVKM.

Remarks on this clone: One end of the junction varies from germline; a read error may be responsible. The rearrangement uses TRBV7-6 and TRBJ2-7; D is perhaps TRBD2 (6 bases). The CDR3 contains 13 residues. Germline assignment: CDR1 SGHVS and CDR2 FNYEAQ. The CDR3 DNA reads TGTGCCAGCAGCTTAGGGACTATCCACGAGCAGCACTTC. Its translation: CASSLGTIHEQHF.

J is TRBJ2-3 and V is TRBV7-2, with D perhaps being TRBD1 or TRBD2 (6 bases each). Germline lookup yields CDR1 SGHTA and CDR2 FQGNSA. Trimming cost V 6 bases and J 0 bases, with 13 bases left between them. There are 15 residues in the CDR3. Here the CDR3 reads CASRPPGASTDTQYF. The CDR3 coding sequence is TGTGCCAGCAGACCCCCGGGGGCTAGCACAGATACGCAGTATTTT.

This clone has a single count. The rearrangement uses TRBV6-1 and TRBJ2-1; D may be TRBD2 (6 bases). Germline lookup yields CDR1 MNHNS and CDR2 SASEGT. The ends were cut back, 1 base at V and 12 bases at J, with 10 bases in the middle. CDR3 length: 12 residues. DNA for the CDR3: TGTGCCAGCAGTGAAGTGGAGGGCGGGCAGTTCTTC. Translating it yields CASSEVEGGQFF.

The chain is built from TRBV2 and TRBJ2-7; 8 bases are shared with TRBD2. The CDR3 runs to 14 residues. CDR1 SNHLY and CDR2 FYNNEI come from the germline V gene. Unmatched junction bases numbered 8, after V lost 4 bases and J lost 6 bases. The CDR3 DNA reads TGTGCCAGCAGTGGGGACGGGAGGGTCGGCGAGCAGTACTTC. It is translated as CASSGDGRVGEQYF.

This sequence joins TRBV28 and TRBJ1-5, with a weak D call TRBD1 (5 bases). V shed 11 bases and J shed 0 bases, with 20 bases lying between them. The germline V gene has CDR1 MDHEN and CDR2 SYDVKM. The CDR3 contains 16 residues. CDR3 sequence reads: CASSALGRDSNQPQHF. Here the CDR3 DNA reads TGTGCCTCCTCTGCATTGGGGCGCGATAGCAATCAGCCCCAGCATTTT.

The chain couples TRBV4-1 to TRBJ2-5; 8 bases line up with TRBD2. The V segment lost 1 base and the J segment 5 bases; nucleotides outside the gene matches: 9. The CDR3 runs 16 residues. Germline-derived CDR1 and CDR2 are MGHRA and YSYEKL. CDR3 in amino acids: CASSQAAGTRVETQYF. The CDR3 DNA reads TGCGCCAGCAGCCAAGCAGCGGGGACTAGAGTCGAGACCCAGTACTTC.

This chain links TRBV28 with TRBJ2-6; D is unresolved. V gave up 7 bases and J gave up 1 base, with 11 bases separating them. Germline-derived CDR1 and CDR2 are MDHEN and SYDVKM. The CDR3 totals 15 residues. The CDR3 DNA is TGTGCCAGCATTACCCAAGGGTCTGGGGCCAACGTCCTGACTTTC. Its translation is CASITQGSGANVLTF.

The chain combines TRBV6-5 with TRBJ2-5, with D possibly TRBD2 on 5 matching bases. The DNA end is a closer match to TRBJ2-7, so the J assignment may be wrong. Germline-derived CDR1 and CDR2 are MNHEY and SVGAGI. The CDR3 has 13 residues. This chain's CDR3 is CASSYGRRYEQYF. The CDR3, as DNA: TGTGCCAGCAGTTACGGGAGAAGGTACGAGCAGTACTTC.

This chain connects TRBV5-1 to TRBJ2-2, with D maybe TRBD1 (5 bases). The CDR3 loop spans 15 amino acids. Per germline, CDR1 SGHRS and CDR2 YFSETQ. The V end lost 5 bases, the J end lost 5 bases, and 16 bases lay between the germline ends. The CDR3 DNA sequence: TGCGCCAGCAGTATCACCGGGCCAGGGACCGGGGAGCTGTTTTTT. It encodes CASSITGPGTGELFF.

This clone was seen more than once but under ten times. The CDR3 is CASSLGQGVTPLHF. The CDR3 coding sequence is TGTGCCAGCAGCTTGGGACAGGGAGTAACACCCCTCCACTTT. J is TRBJ1-6 and V is TRBV5-4; TRBD1 matches at 7 bases. The V and J ends lost 0 bases and 11 bases, in that order; junction bases with no gene match: 5. The length of the CDR3 is 14 residues. Germline lookup yields CDR1 SGHNT and CDR2 YYREEE (reference sequence).

This chain joins TRBV19 and TRBJ2-7; the D gene is possibly TRBD2 (6 bases). This CDR3 region has 14 residues. Trimming removed 8 bases at V and 0 bases at J, with 14 bases between. Germline CDR1 is LNHDA and CDR2 is SQIVND (reference sequence). CDR3 in amino acids: CASAPTGVSYEQYF. CDR3 coding DNA: TGTGCCAGTGCCCCTACGGGAGTCTCCTACGAGCAGTACTTC. Full variable domain (remainder filled in from reference TRBV19 and TRBJ2-7): DGGITQSPKYLFRKEGQNVTLSCEQNLNHDAMYWYRQDPGQGLRLIYYSQIVNDFQKGDIAEGYSVSREKKESFPLTVTSAQKNPTAFYLCASAPTGVSYEQYFGPGTRLTVT.

The chain carries TRBV27 and TRBJ2-5, with D uncertain. Between the trimmed V and J ends, which lost 2 bases and 4 bases, there was a span of 11 bases. The CDR3 extends over 14 amino acids. The germline V gene has CDR1 MNHEY and CDR2 SMNVEV (reference sequence). CDR3 in amino acids: CASSLTLKGETQYF. DNA of the CDR3: TGTGCCAGCAGTTTAACCTTAAAGGGAGAGACCCAGTACTTC.

CDR3 residues: CASSVAGSGSVPYEQYF. The CDR3, as DNA: TGTGCCAGCAGCGTAGCAGGTAGCGGGAGCGTCCCCTACGAGCAGTACTTC. The rearrangement links TRBV9 to TRBJ2-7; TRBD2 agrees at 9 bases. J was trimmed by 2 bases and V by 0 bases; bases with no gene match: 9. Germline V gene lookup returns CDR1 SGDLS and CDR2 YYNGEE. The CDR3 is 17 amino acids. Using reference TRBV9 and TRBJ2-7 for the parts outside the CDR3, the full variable domain is DSGVTQTPKHLITATGQRVTLRCSPRSGDLSVYWYQQSLDQGLQFLIQYYNGEERAKGNILERFSAQQFPDLHSELNLSSLELGDSALYFCASSVAGSGSVPYEQYFGPGTRLTVT.

This chain joins TRBV7-2 and TRBJ2-5; 8 nucleotides align to TRBD2. CDR1 SGHTA and CDR2 FQGNSA come from the germline V gene. Trimming cost V 4 bases and J 2 bases; bases outside gene matches: 9. CDR3 length: 16 residues. Written as DNA, the CDR3 is TGTGCCAGCAGCTCCCAAAGGGGACTAGAGCAAGAGACCCAGTACTTC. Its translation is CASSSQRGLEQETQYF.

The rearrangement links TRBV11-2 to TRBJ1-1, with 7 bases identical to TRBD1. Germline loops: CDR1 SGHAT, CDR2 FQNNGV. The length of the CDR3 is 14 residues. Losses at the gene ends were 3 bases for V and 1 base for J; bases not matched to a gene: 2. In DNA, the CDR3 is TGTGCCAGCAGCTTTCGGACAGGGAACACTGAAGCTTTCTTT. The encoded protein is CASSFRTGNTEAFF.

The chain has TRBV18 and TRBJ1-6; D is perhaps TRBD1 (6 bases). Trimming took 3 bases from V and 5 from J, leaving 11 bases between them. The CDR3 loop spans 15 amino acids. Germline-derived CDR1 and CDR2 are KGHSH and LQKENI. The CDR3 bases are TGTGCCAGCTCACCTTCGTACAGGGATAATTCACCCCTCCACTTT. This encodes CASSPSYRDNSPLHF.

The chain has TRBV5-1 and TRBJ1-4; D is undetermined. V lost 0 bases, J lost 0 bases, and 9 bases lay in between. The germline V gene encodes CDR1 SGHRS and CDR2 YFSETQ. There are 16 residues in the CDR3. This CDR3 reads CASSLGTWATNEKLFF. The CDR3 coding sequence is TGCGCCAGCAGCTTGGGTACATGGGCAACTAATGAAAAACTGTTTTTT.

This chain joins TRBV11-1 and TRBJ2-7, with 9 bases aligning to TRBD1. Trimming removed 5 bases from V and 1 base from J; junction bases left unmatched: 3. The CDR3 length is 14 residues. Germline loops: CDR1 SGHAT, CDR2 FQDESV (reference sequence). As DNA, the CDR3 is TGTGCCAGCAGCATGGGACAGGGATCCTACGAGCAGTACTTC. Encoded protein: CASSMGQGSYEQYF.

This rearrangement joins TRBV2 to TRBJ2-2; tentatively, D is TRBD1 (6 bases). V dropped 6 bases and J dropped 1 base, with 15 bases sitting between them. CDR1 is SNHLY and CDR2 is FYNNEI in the germline V gene. CDR3 length: 16 amino acids. Written as DNA, the CDR3 is TGTGCCAGCAGACGCCATGGACAGCTGAACACCGGGGAGCTGTTTTTT. Protein sequence: CASRRHGQLNTGELFF.